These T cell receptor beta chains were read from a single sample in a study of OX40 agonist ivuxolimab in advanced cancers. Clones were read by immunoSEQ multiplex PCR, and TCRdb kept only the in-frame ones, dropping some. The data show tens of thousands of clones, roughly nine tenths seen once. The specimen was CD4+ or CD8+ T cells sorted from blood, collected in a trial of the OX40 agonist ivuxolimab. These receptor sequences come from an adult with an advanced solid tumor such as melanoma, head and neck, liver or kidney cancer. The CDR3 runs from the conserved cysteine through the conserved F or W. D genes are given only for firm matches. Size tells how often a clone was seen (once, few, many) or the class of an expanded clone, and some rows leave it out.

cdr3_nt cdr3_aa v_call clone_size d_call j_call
TGTGCCAGTAGCCCCTTTCGGGGGTCACAGGGGGCTCGTGGAAACACCATATATTTT CASSPFRGSQGARGNTIYF TRBV19 NA TRBD1 TRBJ1-3
TGTGCCAGCAGCGCCAGCACAGGGGGCTCCTACGAGCAGTACTTC CASSASTGGSYEQYF TRBV7-2 NA TRBD1 TRBJ2-7
TGTGCCACCCGAACCGGGACAGCGGGCGAGCAGTACTTC CATRTGTAGEQYF TRBV18 NA NA TRBJ2-7
TGTGCCAGCAGCCAAGATCTTGGACTATCGGCTTTCTTT CASSQDLGLSAFF TRBV14 NA NA TRBJ1-1
TGTGCCAGTAGGACCCCGGGACTAGCGGGTTTCACAGATACGCAGTATTTT CASRTPGLAGFTDTQYF TRBV19 NA TRBD2 TRBJ2-3
TGTGCCATCAGTGAGGAGTGGGACAGGGGGCAGAAACACCGGGGAGCTGTTTTT CAISEEWDRGQKHRGAVF TRBV10-3 NA TRBD1 TRBJ2-2
TGTGCCTGGAGAGGAGGGTTACGGATGAACACTGAAGCTTTCTTT CAWRGGLRMNTEAFF TRBV30 NA NA TRBJ1-1
TGCGCCAGCAGCTTAGGGACAGGGAAAAGCTACACCTTC CASSLGTGKSYTF TRBV5-1 NA TRBD1 TRBJ1-2
TGTGCCAGCAGGGAGACCGGGACTAGCTTCTACGAGCAGTACTTC CASRETGTSFYEQYF TRBV5-6 NA TRBD2 TRBJ2-7
TGTGCCAGCAGTGATGTTTCGGGGTACACTGAAGCTTTCTTT CASSDVSGYTEAFF TRBV6-1 NA NA TRBJ1-1
TGTGCCAGCAGACTGAGCGGGAGGGGCTCCTACGAGCAGTACTTC CASRLSGRGSYEQYF TRBV28 NA TRBD2 TRBJ2-7
TGTGCCAGCAGCTTCGGACTAGCGGGAGGCCAACGGGAGCAGTTCTTC CASSFGLAGGQREQFF TRBV7-9 NA TRBD2 TRBJ2-1
TGTGCCAGCAGCCCCCGGGACAGGGGGTTCGCCGAGCAGTACTTC CASSPRDRGFAEQYF TRBV9 NA TRBD1 TRBJ2-7
TGTGCCAGTAGCCTCTTTGGTTGGGAGGGCCTTAGCAATGAGCAGTTCTTC CASSLFGWEGLSNEQFF TRBV19 NA TRBD2 TRBJ2-1
TGTGCCAGCAGCTTGGGACGTGGGGAGACCCAGTACTTC CASSLGRGETQYF TRBV5-6 NA NA TRBJ2-5
TGTGCCAGCAGCCGCAAGGCGGGAAGCACAGATACGCAGTATTTT CASSRKAGSTDTQYF TRBV11-1 NA NA TRBJ2-3
TGTGCCAGTAAGGGCGGGAGTCCCCCCTACGAGCAGTACTTC CASKGGSPPYEQYF TRBV19 NA TRBD2 TRBJ2-7
TGTGCCTGGAGTGTAGCTAGCGGGAGGGCCCGAGAGCAGTTCTTC CAWSVASGRAREQFF TRBV30 NA TRBD2 TRBJ2-1
TGTGCCAGCAGCTTAAATGAAAAACTGTTTTTT CASSLNEKLFF TRBV7-3 NA NA TRBJ1-4
TGTGCCAGCAGCTTGGGTCAGGGTCGGGAGCAGTTCTTC CASSLGQGREQFF TRBV5-4 NA NA TRBJ2-1
TGTGCCAGCAGTTTGGGGACTAGCAAATACAATGAGCAGTTCTTC CASSLGTSKYNEQFF TRBV27 NA TRBD2 TRBJ2-1
TGTGCCAGTAGTATAACGACAGATATGACTCAGCCCCAGCATTTT CASSITTDMTQPQHF TRBV19 NA NA TRBJ1-5
TGCGCCAGCAGCTGGGACCTTACAGGTGGCCACAATGAGCAGTTCTTC CASSWDLTGGHNEQFF TRBV5-1 NA NA TRBJ2-1
TGTGCCAGCAGCCCGACGGCGGGGACCCTCATAGATGGAAACACCATATATTTT CASSPTAGTLIDGNTIYF TRBV5-6 NA NA TRBJ1-3
TGCGCCAGCAGCCCTGGGGGTAGGGGCGACAATGAAAAACTGTTTTTT CASSPGGRGDNEKLFF TRBV5-1 NA NA TRBJ1-4
TGTGCCAGCAAGCGGATGGGTGACAGGGATTATGGCTACACCTTC CASKRMGDRDYGYTF TRBV2 NA TRBD1 TRBJ1-2
TGTGCCAGCAGTTCCCGAAAGGGGTATCAGCCCCAGCATTTT CASSSRKGYQPQHF TRBV28 NA NA TRBJ1-5
TGTGCCAGCAGCCCTAGCTCCTACGAGCAGTACTTC CASSPSSYEQYF TRBV6-6 NA NA TRBJ2-7
TGTGCCACCCGGACGGGAACTAATGAAAAACTGTTTTTT CATRTGTNEKLFF TRBV18 NA NA TRBJ1-4
TGTGCCAGCAGCCTTGGACAGAGCTCCTACAATGAGCAGTTCTTC CASSLGQSSYNEQFF TRBV5-4 NA NA TRBJ2-1
TGTGCCAGCAGACGGACAGGGGAGGGCTACACCTTC CASRRTGEGYTF TRBV28 NA TRBD1 TRBJ1-2
TGTGCCAGCAGCTCCCCCCCCGGGATGGGCGATGAGCAGTTCTTC CASSSPPGMGDEQFF TRBV5-5 NA NA TRBJ2-1
TGTGCCAGCAGCTTGGGCCTCATGAACACTGAAGCTTTCTTT CASSLGLMNTEAFF TRBV13 NA NA TRBJ1-1
TGTGCCAGTAGTACCGGGACAGGGGGCAATCAGCCCCAGCATTTT CASSTGTGGNQPQHF TRBV19 once TRBD1 TRBJ1-5
TGTGCCAGCAGCACTGGAAAAAGCTTCGGGGAGCTGTTTTTT CASSTGKSFGELFF TRBV9 NA NA TRBJ2-2
TGCGCCAGCAGCCCGGGTCCGGGGGGTGGCTACACCTTC CASSPGPGGGYTF TRBV5-1 NA NA TRBJ1-2
TGTGCCAGCAGCGTAGATGGGGGATCCTATGGCTACACCTTC CASSVDGGSYGYTF TRBV11-1 NA NA TRBJ1-2
TGCGCCAGCAGCCAAGGTATAGGGGCTGGGGCCAACGTCCTGACTTTC CASSQGIGAGANVLTF TRBV4-1 NA NA TRBJ2-6
TGTGCCTGGAGTGTACGGGGGGCGGGGAGGGAAGCTTTCTTT CAWSVRGAGREAFF TRBV30 NA NA TRBJ1-1
TGCAGCGTCGTCAAAGGACTAGCGGGAGGTTTAAATGAGCAGTTCTTC CSVVKGLAGGLNEQFF TRBV29-1 NA TRBD2 TRBJ2-1
TGTGCCAGCACGGCAGGGAGCTGGAACACTGAAGCTTTCTTT CASTAGSWNTEAFF TRBV14 NA NA TRBJ1-1
TGCAGCGTTGACGGGGCGACAGGGGGCAGTGAAAAACTGTTTTTT CSVDGATGGSEKLFF TRBV29-1 few TRBD1 TRBJ1-4
TGTGCCAGCAGTTCCCGGGACAACTACGAGCAGTACTTC CASSSRDNYEQYF TRBV27 NA NA TRBJ2-7
TGTGCCAGCAGCGGGAATTCGGACAGTCTATATGGCTACACCTTC CASSGNSDSLYGYTF TRBV9 few NA TRBJ1-2
TGCGCCAGCAGCCTAGGACTAGCGCTATACAATGAGCAGTTCTTC CASSLGLALYNEQFF TRBV5-1 NA TRBD2 TRBJ2-1
TGTGCCAGCAGCAAAGCGGCTGAGTCCTACAATGAGCAGTTCTTC CASSKAAESYNEQFF TRBV11-2 NA NA TRBJ2-1
TGTGCCAGCAGTGAATTGAGCGGGTTTCAAGAGACCCAGTACTTC CASSELSGFQETQYF TRBV6-1 NA NA TRBJ2-5
TGTGCCAGCAGCTTATCTCACCGGCAGCCCCAGAACACTGAAGCTTTCTTT CASSLSHRQPQNTEAFF TRBV7-9 once NA TRBJ1-1
TGTGCCAGCAGCCAAGGAGGAGGGGTGGACGAGCAGTACTTC CASSQGGGVDEQYF TRBV14 NA NA TRBJ2-7
TGTGCCAGCAGTGGAGGGTACGATGAGCAGTTCTTC CASSGGYDEQFF TRBV2 NA NA TRBJ2-1